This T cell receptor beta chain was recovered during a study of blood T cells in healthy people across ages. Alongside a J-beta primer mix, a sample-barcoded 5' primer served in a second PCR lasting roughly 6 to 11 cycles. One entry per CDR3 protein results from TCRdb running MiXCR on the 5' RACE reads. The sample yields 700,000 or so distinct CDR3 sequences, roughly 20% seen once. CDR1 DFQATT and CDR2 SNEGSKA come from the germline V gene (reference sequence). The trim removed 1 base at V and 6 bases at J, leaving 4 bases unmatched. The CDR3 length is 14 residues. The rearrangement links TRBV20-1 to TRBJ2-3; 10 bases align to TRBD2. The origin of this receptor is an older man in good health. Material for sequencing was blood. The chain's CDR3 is CSARAGTSDDTQYF. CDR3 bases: TGCAGTGCTAGAGCCGGGACTAGCGACGATACGCAGTATTTT.